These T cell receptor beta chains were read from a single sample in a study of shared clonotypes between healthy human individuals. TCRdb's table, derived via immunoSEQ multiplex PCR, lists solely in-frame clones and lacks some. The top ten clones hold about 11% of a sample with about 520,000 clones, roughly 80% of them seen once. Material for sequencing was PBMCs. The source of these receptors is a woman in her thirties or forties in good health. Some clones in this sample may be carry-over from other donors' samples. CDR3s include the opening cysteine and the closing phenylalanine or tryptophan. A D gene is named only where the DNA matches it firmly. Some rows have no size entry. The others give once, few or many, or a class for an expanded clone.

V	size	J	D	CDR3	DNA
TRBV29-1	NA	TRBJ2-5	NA	CSVGQTEYQETQYF	TGCAGCGTTGGACAGACCGAGTACCAAGAGACCCAGTACTTC
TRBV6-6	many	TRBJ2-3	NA	CASRDAAGSTDTQYF	TGTGCCAGCAGAGATGCAGCGGGTAGCACAGATACGCAGTATTTT
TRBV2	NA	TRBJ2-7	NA	CASSGQFEQYF	TGTGCCAGCAGTGGGCAGTTCGAGCAGTACTTC
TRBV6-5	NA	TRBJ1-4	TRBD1	CASRKGGTGNEKLFF	TGTGCCAGCAGGAAAGGCGGGACAGGGAATGAAAAACTGTTTTTT
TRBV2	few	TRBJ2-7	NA	CASSARNSLEQYF	TGTGCCAGCAGCGCGAGGAACTCCCTCGAGCAGTACTTC
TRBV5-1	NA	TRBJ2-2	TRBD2	CASSSGRPTSTTGELFF	TGCGCCAGCAGCTCAGGAAGACCGACTAGCACCACCGGGGAGCTGTTTTTT
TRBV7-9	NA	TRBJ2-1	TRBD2	CASSLWGNAGVGLFF	TGTGCCAGCAGCTTATGGGGTAATGCGGGAGTGGGGCTGTTCTTC
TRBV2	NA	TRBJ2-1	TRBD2	CASSPLAGGLVEQFF	TGTGCCAGCAGTCCACTAGCGGGAGGGCTGGTAGAGCAGTTCTTC
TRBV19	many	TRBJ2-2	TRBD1	CASSALTGDGELFF	TGTGCCAGTAGTGCCCTGACAGGGGACGGGGAGCTGTTTTTT
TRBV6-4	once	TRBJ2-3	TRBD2	CASSTAGGADTQYF	TGTGCCAGCAGTACAGCGGGAGGGGCAGATACGCAGTATTTT
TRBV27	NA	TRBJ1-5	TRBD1	CASSGTGGQPQHF	TGTGCCAGCAGTGGGACAGGGGGGCAGCCCCAGCATTTT
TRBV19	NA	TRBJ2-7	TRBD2	CASSPPPGLAGVKEQYF	TGTGCCAGTAGTCCCCCCCCCGGACTAGCGGGAGTAAAAGAGCAGTACTTC
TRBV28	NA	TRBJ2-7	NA	CAGGQSSYEQYF	TGTGCCGGCGGACAGAGCTCCTACGAGCAGTACTTC
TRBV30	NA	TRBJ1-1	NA	CAWSTSPWTEAFF	TGTGCCTGGAGTACCTCCCCCTGGACTGAAGCTTTCTTT
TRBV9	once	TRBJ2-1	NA	CASSVEGSSRVGEQFF	TGTGCCAGCAGCGTAGAGGGCAGTAGTAGAGTAGGTGAGCAGTTCTTC
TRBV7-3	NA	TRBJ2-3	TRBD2	CASSLQTSGSTDTQYF	TGTGCCAGCAGCCTCCAGACTAGCGGGAGCACAGATACGCAGTATTTT
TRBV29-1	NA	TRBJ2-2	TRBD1	CSVEGLQGEEDTGELFF	TGCAGCGTTGAAGGGCTACAGGGGGAAGAGGACACCGGGGAGCTGTTTTTT
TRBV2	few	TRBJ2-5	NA	CASSGQRQETQYF	TGTGCCAGCAGCGGCCAGCGGCAAGAGACCCAGTACTTC
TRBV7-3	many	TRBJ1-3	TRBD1	CASSGTGTSGNTIYF	TGTGCCAGCAGCGGGACAGGGACCTCTGGAAACACCATATATTTT
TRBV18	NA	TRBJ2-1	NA	CASSPKSSQTYEQFF	TGTGCCAGCTCACCCAAGTCATCACAAACATATGAGCAGTTCTTC
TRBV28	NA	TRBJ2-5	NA	CASSTLWGTKGRETQYF	TGTGCCAGCAGCACCCTTTGGGGGACAAAAGGAAGAGAGACCCAGTACTTC
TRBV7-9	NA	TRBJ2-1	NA	CASSLGTMANEQFF	TGTGCCAGCAGCTTAGGGACTATGGCCAATGAGCAGTTCTTC
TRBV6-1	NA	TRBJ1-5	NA	CASSESQTTNQPQHF	TGTGCCAGCAGTGAGTCTCAGACAACAAATCAGCCCCAGCATTTT
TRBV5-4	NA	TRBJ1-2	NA	CASSLAGSLFGYTF	TGTGCCAGCAGCTTGGCAGGATCCCTATTCGGCTACACCTTC
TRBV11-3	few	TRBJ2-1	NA	CASSPGGSGYNEQFF	TGTGCCAGCAGCCCTGGGGGTAGCGGCTACAATGAGCAGTTCTTC
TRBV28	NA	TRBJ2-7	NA	CASSRTDLYEQYF	TGTGCCAGCAGTCGGACAGACCTTTACGAGCAGTACTTC
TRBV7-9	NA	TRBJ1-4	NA	CASSSTDNEKLFF	TGTGCCAGCAGTTCGACAGACAATGAAAAACTGTTTTTT
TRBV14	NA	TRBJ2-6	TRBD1	CASTPSPGQDSGANVLTF	TGTGCCAGCACCCCAAGTCCGGGACAGGACTCTGGGGCCAACGTCCTGACTTTC
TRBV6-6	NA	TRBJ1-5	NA	CASSSQPNQPQHF	TGTGCCAGCAGTTCCCAGCCCAATCAGCCCCAGCATTTT